Below, 15 T cell receptor beta chains from the same sample are listed, as sequenced in a study of cytomegalovirus exposure and HLA in healthy donors. Primers included in the PCR were 60 Vbeta and 13 Jbeta primers. Using immunoSEQ multiplex PCR, the repertoire was profiled, and TCRdb retains in-frame clones only, with some absent. The profile shows around 220,000 clones, more than 60% of them singletons. The sequencing input was PBMCs. These receptors originate from a man aged 40-50 years in good health and CMV-seronegative.

The chain combines TRBV15 with TRBJ2-7; D gene unclear. Trimming left V 0 bases short and J 4 bases short, with 19 bases between. The germline V gene has CDR1 LNHNV and CDR2 YYDKDF (reference sequence). This CDR3 region has 17 residues. The CDR3 region has the DNA TGTGCCACCAGCAGAGATCCTTCGCCCTACCTTCCTTACGAGCAGTACTTC. Encoded protein: CATSRDPSPYLPYEQYF. The whole variable domain, filled in from reference TRBV15 and TRBJ2-7, reads DAMVIQNPRYQVTQFGKPVTLSCSQTLNHNVMYWYQQKSSQAPKLLFHYYDKDFNNEADTPDNFQSRRPNTSFCFLDIRSPGLGDTAMYLCATSRDPSPYLPYEQYFGPGTRLTVT.

The chain has TRBV30 and TRBJ1-6; 10 positions match TRBD1. J lost 9 bases, V lost 0 bases, and 5 bases had no gene match. This CDR3 comprises 15 residues. Looked up from germline, CDR1 is GTSNPN and CDR2 is SVGIG (reference sequence). The CDR3 is CAWSVVGTGVSPLHF. CDR3 nucleotide sequence: TGTGCCTGGAGTGTAGTGGGGACAGGGGTTTCACCCCTCCACTTT.

V and J are TRBV7-9 and TRBJ1-2; D unresolved. The CDR3 is 12 residues long. V was shortened by 0 bases and J by 5 bases, with 4 bases between the two germline ends. Germline CDR1 and CDR2: SEHNR and FQNEAQ (reference sequence). This chain's CDR3 is CASSLAQYGYTF. The DNA for the CDR3 is TGTGCCAGCAGCTTAGCACAGTATGGCTACACCTTC.

In its sample, this clone was seen once. The sample has other DNA sequences that encode this CDR3 too. The gene calls are TRBV5-1 and TRBJ1-2; TRBD1 matches at 10 bases. Germline V gene sequence: CDR1 SGHRS, CDR2 YFSETQ. V shed 0 bases, J shed 7 bases, and the junction held 3 bases outside the gene matches. The CDR3 sequence is 14 residues long. CDR3 amino acids: CASSLGQGASGYTF. The CDR3 nucleotides are TGCGCCAGCAGCTTGGGACAGGGGGCATCTGGCTACACCTTC.

This chain links TRBV9 with TRBJ2-1; D is possibly TRBD2 (6 bases). The CDR3 runs to 15 residues. Germline V gene data show CDR1 as SGDLS and CDR2 as YYNGEE. The germline V and J ends were trimmed by 3 bases and 4 bases, with 14 bases remaining between them. CDR3 protein: CASSDTGGPYNEQFF. CDR3 in DNA: TGTGCCAGCAGCGACACCGGAGGGCCGTACAATGAGCAGTTCTTC.

This chain joins TRBV9 and TRBJ1-3; 10 bases line up with TRBD1. Germline assignment: CDR1 SGDLS and CDR2 YYNGEE. Unmatched junction bases numbered 6, after V lost 4 bases and J lost 2 bases. This CDR3 has 16 residues. CDR3 bases: TGTGCCAGCAGCACCTGGACAGGGGGGGCTGGAAACACCATATATTTT. It encodes CASSTWTGGAGNTIYF.

CDR3 in DNA: TGTGCCAGCAGCGTGGGTCTAGCAGCGAAGCCCTACGAGCAGTACTTC. Encoded protein: CASSVGLAAKPYEQYF. The chain couples TRBV9 to TRBJ2-7, with D perhaps TRBD2 (5 bases). CDR1 SGDLS and CDR2 YYNGEE come from the germline V gene. With 2 bases removed from V and 2 bases from J, the gap between germline ends came to 17 bases. This CDR3 contains 16 residues.

This clone was picked up a small number of times. The V call is TRBV27, the J call TRBJ1-1; tentatively, D is TRBD1 (5 bases). Trimming took 6 bases from V and 5 from J, leaving 16 bases between them. CDR3 length: 14 amino acids. In germline, CDR1 is MNHEY, CDR2 SMNVEV (reference sequence). CDR3 DNA: TGTGCCAGCAGCCCCCCCGGAGCAGGGACTGAAGCTTTCTTT. This encodes CASSPPGAGTEAFF.

J is TRBJ1-5 and V is TRBV5-1; D is perhaps TRBD1 (5 bases). V was clipped by 3 bases and J by 6 bases, with 16 bases between them. Looked up from germline, CDR1 is SGHRS and CDR2 is YFSETQ. The CDR3 runs to 15 residues. For the CDR3, the DNA is TGCGCCAGCAGCTCCGGGCCCCAGGGAAGTCAGCCCCAGCATTTT. Protein product: CASSSGPQGSQPQHF.

This rearrangement joins TRBV6-1 to TRBJ2-2; a weak D match, TRBD1 (5 bases). Germline assignment: CDR1 MNHNS and CDR2 SASEGT. The V gene lost 2 bases and the J gene lost 3 bases, with 10 bases spanning the gap. CDR3 length: 15 residues. The CDR3 DNA reads as TGTGCCAGCAGTGAAATGAGACAGCACACCGGGGAGCTGTTTTTT. Protein product: CASSEMRQHTGELFF.

The rearrangement links TRBV5-1 to TRBJ2-2; D perhaps matches TRBD1 (5 bases). CDR3 length equals 15 residues. Trimming shortened V by 4 bases and J by 4 bases, and 14 bases separated the two germline ends. CDR1 is SGHRS and CDR2 is YFSETQ in the germline V gene. CDR3: CASSPEGEFTGELFF. The CDR3 DNA follows: TGCGCCAGCAGCCCGGAAGGGGAATTCACCGGGGAGCTGTTTTTT.

The chain joins TRBV10-1 to TRBJ2-3, with D possibly TRBD2 on 6 matching bases. Germline CDR1 WNHNN, CDR2 SYGVQD (reference sequence). Trimming shortened V by 1 base and J by 2 bases, and 7 bases separated the two germline ends. This CDR3 is 14 amino acids long. CDR3 loop: CASSELAVTDTQYF. For the CDR3, the DNA is TGCGCCAGCAGTGAGTTAGCGGTCACAGATACGCAGTATTTT.

This rearrangement joins TRBV11-2 to TRBJ2-1; 7 positions match TRBD1. Germline V lookup: CDR1 SGHAT, CDR2 FQNNGV. The CDR3 covers 16 residues. Trimming removed 5 bases from V and 5 bases from J; junction bases left unmatched: 12. For the CDR3, the DNA is TGTGCCAGCAGCCCGAGACAGGGCCAGAGGAACAATGAGCAGTTCTTC. This translates into CASSPRQGQRNNEQFF. The full variable domain, rest sourced from reference TRBV11-2 and TRBJ2-1, is EAGVAQSPRYKIIEKRQSVAFWCNPISGHATLYWYQQILGQGPKLLIQFQNNGVVDDSQLPKDRFSAERLKGVDSTLKIQPAKLEDSAVYLCASSPRQGQRNNEQFFGPGTRLTVL.

The CDR3: CASSALGPGEQFF. In nucleotides, the CDR3 is TGTGCCAGCAGCGCTCTAGGTCCAGGGGAGCAGTTCTTC. The V and J genes are TRBV7-2 and TRBJ2-1, with a tentative D call TRBD1 (5 bases). CDR3 length: 13 amino acids. Germline CDR1 and CDR2: SGHTA and FQGNSA. Trimming cost V 5 bases and J 10 bases, with 15 bases left between them.

V is TRBV6-5 and J is TRBJ2-1, with TRBD2 identical over 8 bases. Trimming cost V 8 bases and J 7 bases; bases outside gene matches: 7. This CDR3 spans 13 amino acids. Germline values: CDR1 MNHEY, CDR2 SVGAGI. The CDR3 DNA follows: TGTGCCAGCGACGGGGGCGGGGGGAATGAGCAGTTCTTC. Amino acid sequence: CASDGGGGNEQFF.